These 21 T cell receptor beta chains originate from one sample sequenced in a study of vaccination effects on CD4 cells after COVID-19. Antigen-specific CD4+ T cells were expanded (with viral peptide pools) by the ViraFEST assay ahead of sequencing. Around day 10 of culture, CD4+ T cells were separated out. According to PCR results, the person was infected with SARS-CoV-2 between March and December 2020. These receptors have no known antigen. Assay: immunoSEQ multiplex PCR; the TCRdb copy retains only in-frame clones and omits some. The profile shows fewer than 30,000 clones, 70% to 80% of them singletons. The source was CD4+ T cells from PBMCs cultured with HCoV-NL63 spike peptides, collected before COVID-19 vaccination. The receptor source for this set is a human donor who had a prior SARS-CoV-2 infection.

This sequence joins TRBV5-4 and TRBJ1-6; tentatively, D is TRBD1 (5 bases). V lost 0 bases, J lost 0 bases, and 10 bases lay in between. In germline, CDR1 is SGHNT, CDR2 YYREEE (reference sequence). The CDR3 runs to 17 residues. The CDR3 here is CASSLGGGSSYNSPLHF. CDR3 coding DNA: TGTGCCAGCAGCTTGGGGGGGGGTAGCTCCTATAATTCACCCCTCCACTTT.

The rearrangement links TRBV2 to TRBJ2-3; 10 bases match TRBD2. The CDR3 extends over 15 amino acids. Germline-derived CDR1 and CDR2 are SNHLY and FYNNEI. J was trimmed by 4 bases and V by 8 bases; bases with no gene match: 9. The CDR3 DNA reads TGTGCCAGCGCTAAACTAGCGGGGAACGCAGATACGCAGTATTTT. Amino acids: CASAKLAGNADTQYF.

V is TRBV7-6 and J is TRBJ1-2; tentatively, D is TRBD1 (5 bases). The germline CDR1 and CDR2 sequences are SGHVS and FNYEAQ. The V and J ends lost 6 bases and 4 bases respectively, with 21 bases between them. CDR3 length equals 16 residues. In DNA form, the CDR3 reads TGTGCCAGCAGTCACAGGTCGGGGGATCTTGGCTATGGCTACACCTTC. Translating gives CASSHRSGDLGYGYTF.

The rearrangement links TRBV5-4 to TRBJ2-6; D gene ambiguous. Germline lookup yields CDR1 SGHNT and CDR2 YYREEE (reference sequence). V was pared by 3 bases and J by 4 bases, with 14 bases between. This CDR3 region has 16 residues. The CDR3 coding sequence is TGTGCCAGCAGCTCGATTCAAACACTGGGGGCCAACGTCCTGACTTTC. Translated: CASSSIQTLGANVLTF.

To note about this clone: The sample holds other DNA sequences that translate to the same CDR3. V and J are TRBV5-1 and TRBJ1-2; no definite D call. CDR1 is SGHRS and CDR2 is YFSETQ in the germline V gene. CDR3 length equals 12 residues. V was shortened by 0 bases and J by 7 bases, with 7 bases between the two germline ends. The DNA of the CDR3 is TGCGCCAGCAGCTTGGACGCTAGTGGCTACACCTTC. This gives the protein CASSLDASGYTF.

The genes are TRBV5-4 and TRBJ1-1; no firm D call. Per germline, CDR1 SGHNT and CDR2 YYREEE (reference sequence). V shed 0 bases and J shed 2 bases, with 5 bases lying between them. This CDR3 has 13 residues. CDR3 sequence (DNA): TGTGCCAGCAGCTTGGCCGGAAACACTGAAGCTTTCTTT. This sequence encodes CASSLAGNTEAFF.

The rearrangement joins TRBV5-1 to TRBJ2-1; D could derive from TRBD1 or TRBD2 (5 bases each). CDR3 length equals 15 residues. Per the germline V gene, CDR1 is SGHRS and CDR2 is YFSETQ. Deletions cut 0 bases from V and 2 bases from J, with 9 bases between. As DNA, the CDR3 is TGCGCCAGCAGCTTGGGTGGGACCACCTACAATGAGCAGTTCTTC. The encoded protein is CASSLGGTTYNEQFF.

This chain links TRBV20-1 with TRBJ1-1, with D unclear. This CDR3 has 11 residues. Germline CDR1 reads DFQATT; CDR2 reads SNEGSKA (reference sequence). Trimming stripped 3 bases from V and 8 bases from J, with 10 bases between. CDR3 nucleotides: TGCAGTGCTAGCCCGGGAGAAGAAGCTTTCTTT. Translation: CSASPGEEAFF.

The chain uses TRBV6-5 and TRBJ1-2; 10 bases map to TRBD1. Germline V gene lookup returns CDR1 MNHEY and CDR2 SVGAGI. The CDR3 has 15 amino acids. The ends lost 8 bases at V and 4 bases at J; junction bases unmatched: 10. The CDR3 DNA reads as TGTGCCAGCGCGCGGACAGGGGGAATCGGCTATGGCTACACCTTC. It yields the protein CASARTGGIGYGYTF.

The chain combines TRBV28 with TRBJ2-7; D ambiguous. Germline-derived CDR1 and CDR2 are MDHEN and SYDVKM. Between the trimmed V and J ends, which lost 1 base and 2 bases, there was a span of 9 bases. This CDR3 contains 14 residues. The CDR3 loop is CASSLSATPYEQYF. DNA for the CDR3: TGTGCCAGCAGTTTATCGGCTACTCCCTACGAGCAGTACTTC. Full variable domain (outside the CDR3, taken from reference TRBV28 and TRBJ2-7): DVKVTQSSRYLVKRTGEKVFLECVQDMDHENMFWYRQDPGLGLRLIYFSYDVKMKEKGDIPEGYSVSREKKERFSLILESASTNQTSMYLCASSLSATPYEQYFGPGTRLTVT.

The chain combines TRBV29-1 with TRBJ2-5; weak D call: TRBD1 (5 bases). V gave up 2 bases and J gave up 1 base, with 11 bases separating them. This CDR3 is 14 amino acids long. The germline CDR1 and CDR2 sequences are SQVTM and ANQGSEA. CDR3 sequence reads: CSVESGSGQETQYF. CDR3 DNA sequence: TGCAGCGTTGAATCAGGGTCGGGCCAAGAGACCCAGTACTTC.

CDR3 DNA sequence: TGTGCCAGCACTCTAACACAGGCGAACTATGGCTACACCTTC. This encodes CASTLTQANYGYTF. The J gene is TRBJ1-2, the V gene TRBV6-5; tentatively, D is TRBD1 (5 bases). Trimming left V 7 bases short and J 2 bases short, with 14 bases between. Germline V gene data show CDR1 as MNHEY and CDR2 as SVGAGI. The CDR3 loop spans 14 amino acids.

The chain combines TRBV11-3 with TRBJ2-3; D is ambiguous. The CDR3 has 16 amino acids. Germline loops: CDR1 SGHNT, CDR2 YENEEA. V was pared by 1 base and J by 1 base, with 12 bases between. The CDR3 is CASSLGSGSGTDTQYF. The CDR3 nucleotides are TGTGCCAGCAGCTTAGGATCAGGCTCGGGCACAGATACGCAGTATTTT.

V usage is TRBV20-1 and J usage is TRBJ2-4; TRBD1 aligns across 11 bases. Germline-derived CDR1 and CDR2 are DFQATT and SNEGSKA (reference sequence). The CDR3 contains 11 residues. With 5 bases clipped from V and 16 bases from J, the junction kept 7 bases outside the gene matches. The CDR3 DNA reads TGCAGTGCTCGGACAGGGGGCGCTAGATACTTC. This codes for CSARTGGARYF.

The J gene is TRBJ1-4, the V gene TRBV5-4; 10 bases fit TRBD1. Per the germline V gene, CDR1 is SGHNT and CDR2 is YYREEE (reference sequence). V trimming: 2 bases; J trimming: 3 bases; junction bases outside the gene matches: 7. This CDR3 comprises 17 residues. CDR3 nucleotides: TGTGCCAGCAGCTTAGGGACAGGGGCCGGGGCTAATGAAAAACTGTTTTTT. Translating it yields CASSLGTGAGANEKLFF.

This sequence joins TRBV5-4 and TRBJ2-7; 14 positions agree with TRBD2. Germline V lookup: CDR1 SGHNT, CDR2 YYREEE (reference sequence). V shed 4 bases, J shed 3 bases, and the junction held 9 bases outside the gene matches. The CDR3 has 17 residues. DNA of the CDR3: TGTGCCAGCAGCCCAGGACTAGCGGGGGGAATTGTCTACGAGCAGTACTTC. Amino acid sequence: CASSPGLAGGIVYEQYF.

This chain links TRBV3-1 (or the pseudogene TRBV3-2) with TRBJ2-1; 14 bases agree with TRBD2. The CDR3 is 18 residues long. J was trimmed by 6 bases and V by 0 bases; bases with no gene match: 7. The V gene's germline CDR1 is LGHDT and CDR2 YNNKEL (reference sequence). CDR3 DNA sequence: TGTGCCAGCAGCCAAGATCGGACTAGCGGGGGGTGGGGCAATGAGCAGTTCTTC. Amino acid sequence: CASSQDRTSGGWGNEQFF.

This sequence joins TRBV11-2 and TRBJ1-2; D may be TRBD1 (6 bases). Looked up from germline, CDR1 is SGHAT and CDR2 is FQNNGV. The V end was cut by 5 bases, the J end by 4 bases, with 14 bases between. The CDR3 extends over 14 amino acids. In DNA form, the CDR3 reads TGTGCCAGCAGCATGGGGGGGCGCGGCTATGGCTACACCTTC. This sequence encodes CASSMGGRGYGYTF.

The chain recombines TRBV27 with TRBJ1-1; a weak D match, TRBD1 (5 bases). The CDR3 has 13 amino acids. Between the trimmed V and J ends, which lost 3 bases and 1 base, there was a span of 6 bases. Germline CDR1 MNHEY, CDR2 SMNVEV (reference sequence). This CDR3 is CASSLGENTEAFF. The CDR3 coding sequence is TGTGCCAGCAGTTTGGGGGAGAACACTGAAGCTTTCTTT.

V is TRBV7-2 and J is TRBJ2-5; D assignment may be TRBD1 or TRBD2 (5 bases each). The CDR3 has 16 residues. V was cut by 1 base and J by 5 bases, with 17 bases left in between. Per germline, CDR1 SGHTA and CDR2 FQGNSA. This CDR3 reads CASSLGLARGDETQYF. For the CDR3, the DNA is TGTGCCAGCAGCTTAGGGCTCGCCAGAGGGGACGAGACCCAGTACTTC.

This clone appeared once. The DNA for the CDR3 is TGTGCCATCAGTGGCCCCCGGGACAGGCCAAGCTCTGGGGCCAACGTCCTGACTTTC. It yields the protein CAISGPRDRPSSGANVLTF. The V call is TRBV10-3, the J call TRBJ2-6; 8 positions agree with TRBD1. Unmatched junction bases numbered 11, after V lost 4 bases and J lost 0 bases. The CDR3 totals 19 residues. Germline assignment: CDR1 ENHRY and CDR2 SYGVKD.